The clone carrying this T cell receptor beta chain came up a few times. Its antigen remains unknown. These data come from a study of T-cell reconstitution after alpha-beta-depleted transplantation in children. Whole-study results and caveats: Reportedly, only several hundred clones from non-depleted graft cells drove alpha-beta T-cell counts at about two months.

TCRbeta library preparation incorporated unique molecular identifiers. Via MiXCR, TCRdb re-called the PCR reads, giving one row per CDR3 protein. This sample has over 400,000 distinct CDR3 sequences, with over 40% found just once. Here the sequenced sample was PBMCs, taken before TCRalphabeta/CD19-depleted stem cell transplant. The origin of this receptor is a girl aged 2 to 9 with aplastic anemia, due to receive a stem cell transplant.

This CDR3 reads CAISTVGANYGYTF. Written as DNA, the CDR3 is TGTGCCATCAGTACCGTAGGGGCTAACTATGGCTACACCTTC. This chain connects TRBV10-3 to TRBJ1-2; TRBD1 is a possible D gene (5 bases). The CDR3 loop spans 14 amino acids. Germline V gives CDR1 ENHRY, CDR2 SYGVKD. Trimming removed 5 bases from V and 0 bases from J, with 10 bases in between.